This TCR beta chain was documented in a study of OX40 agonist ivuxolimab in advanced cancers. Study information: The study enrolled dose-escalation patients with hepatocellular carcinoma, melanoma, renal cell or head and neck cancer.

V was clipped by 0 bases and J by 9 bases; unmatched bases: 3. There are 13 residues in the CDR3. CDR1 and CDR2 (germline): SGHRS, YFSETQ. Blood was sampled at baseline, cycle 4 day 1, and cycle 7 day 1. The repertoire was sequenced with immunoSEQ multiplex PCR; TCRdb's copy has only in-frame clones and lacks some. Altogether roughly 15,000 clones are present, just under 80% being singletons, with the ten largest covering 25% to 30%. The sequence was obtained from an adult with an advanced solid tumor such as melanoma, head and neck, liver or kidney cancer. This material consisted of CD4+ or CD8+ T cells sorted from blood, taken in a trial of the OX40 agonist ivuxolimab. The V gene is TRBV5-1, the J gene TRBJ2-1; 7 nucleotides agree with TRBD2. CDR3 amino acids: CASSLVRGSEQFF. The CDR3 coding sequence is TGCGCCAGCAGCTTGGTGCGGGGGTCTGAGCAGTTCTTC.